This T cell receptor (beta chain) came from a study of cytomegalovirus exposure and HLA in healthy donors (dated by TCRdb to the late 2010s). Concerning the study at large: The 700 or so repertoires of the first cohort and the roughly 120 validation repertoires were produced on the same platform, according to a later analysis. To predict cytomegalovirus infection status, the study brought together high-throughput TCR immunosequencing, statistical association of individual TCRs with disease status, and machine learning. The aim of the study was to test whether cataloging public T cell receptors could identify signatures of past pathogen exposure. Besides the first cohort of approximately 710 subjects, a separate validation cohort made up of 120 different subjects was used. Results the study describes overall, beyond this receptor: The validation cohort had no HLA typing available for a later analysis, so co-occurrence within that cohort was assessed over all 120 or so repertoires. While some public TCRs were present in many individuals, most TCR sequences turned up only very rarely across donors. The classifier was reported to diagnose cytomegalovirus status with high specificity and sensitivity in both the original cohort and the validation cohort. The study gave a list of 150 to 200 TCR beta chains associated with cytomegalovirus. In vitro tests confirmed that three of the cytomegalovirus-associated TCR beta chains recognize cytomegalovirus antigens. A later analysis found that TCRs clustered in the first cohort also tended to co-occur in the approximately 120 validation repertoires, with 94% of cluster scores above 0. It was suggested by the authors that the approach could potentially be generalized to other disease states and immunological phenotypes.

Of note for this clone: The antigen it binds to is not known. No base qualities exist here, and no much larger clone lies one base off it.

Donors formed part of the validation cohort, which comprised about 130 subjects and was distinct from the first cohort of over 500 subjects. The library was generated by the immunoSEQ multiplex PCR assay. For the original study's pipeline: A statistical classification framework was built to diagnose cytomegalovirus status from the catalog of TCR beta chain sequences. TCRdb holds this immuneACCESS table with in-frame rearrangements only. Some clones are missing; in checked studies, unresolved V genes explain under half, and the rest has no known cause. V and J calls plus clone size are reproduced from that table; the DNA served to infer D and trimming. Within this sample are around 180,000 clones, with approximately 88% of them counted one time only. The leading ten clones occupy roughly 7% of the sample. The CDR3 spans 11 residues, from the cysteine through the phenylalanine. CDR3 DNA only is kept here, 33 bases in frame from base 1. The trim is 7 bases for V and 5 bases for J, with a gap of 7 bases between the germline ends. The germline V gene supplies CDR1 MDHEN and CDR2 SYDVKM.

This TCR derives from a man aged 18 to 30 in good health and CMV-seropositive. This chain is built from TRBV28 and TRBJ2-3; perhaps TRBD2 is the D gene, with 6 bases matching. Sequenced sample: PBMCs. The DNA sequence is given as TGTGCCAGCATGGAGGGAGATACGCAGTATTTT. Translation gives CASMEGDTQYF.